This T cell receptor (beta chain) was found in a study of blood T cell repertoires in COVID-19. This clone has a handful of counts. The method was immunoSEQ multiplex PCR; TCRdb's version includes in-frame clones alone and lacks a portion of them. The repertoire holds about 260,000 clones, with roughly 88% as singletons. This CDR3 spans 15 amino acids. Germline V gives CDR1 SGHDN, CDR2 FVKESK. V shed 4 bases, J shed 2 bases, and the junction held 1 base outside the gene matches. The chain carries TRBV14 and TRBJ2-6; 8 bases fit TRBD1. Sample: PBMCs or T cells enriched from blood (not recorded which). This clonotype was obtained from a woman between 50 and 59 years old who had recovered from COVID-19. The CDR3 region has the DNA TGTGCCAGCAGCCTACAGGGGGCTGGGGCCAACGTCCTGACTTTC. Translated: CASSLQGAGANVLTF.